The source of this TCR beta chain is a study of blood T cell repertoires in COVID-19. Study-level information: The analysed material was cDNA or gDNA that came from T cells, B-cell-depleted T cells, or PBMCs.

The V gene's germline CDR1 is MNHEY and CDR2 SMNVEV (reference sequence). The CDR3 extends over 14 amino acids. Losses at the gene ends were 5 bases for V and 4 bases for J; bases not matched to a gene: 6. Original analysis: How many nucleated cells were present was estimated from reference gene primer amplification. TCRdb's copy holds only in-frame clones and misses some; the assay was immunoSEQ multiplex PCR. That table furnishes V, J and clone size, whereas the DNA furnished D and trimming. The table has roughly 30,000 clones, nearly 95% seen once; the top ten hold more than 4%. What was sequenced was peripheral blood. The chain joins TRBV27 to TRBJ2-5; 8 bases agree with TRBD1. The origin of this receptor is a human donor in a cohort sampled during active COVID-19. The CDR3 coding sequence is TGTGCCAGCAGTGCCCGGACAGGGAGAGAGACCCAGTACTTC. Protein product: CASSARTGRETQYF.